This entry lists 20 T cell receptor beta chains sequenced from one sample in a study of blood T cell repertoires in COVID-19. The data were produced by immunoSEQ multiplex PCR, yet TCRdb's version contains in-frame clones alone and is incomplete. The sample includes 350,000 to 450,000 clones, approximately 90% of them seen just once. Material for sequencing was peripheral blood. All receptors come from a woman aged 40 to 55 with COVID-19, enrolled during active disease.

CDR3 coding DNA: TGTGCCTGCACCCAGGGGTCTCAAGAGACCCAGTACTTC. The encoded protein is CACTQGSQETQYF. The V gene is TRBV30, the J gene TRBJ2-5; D may be TRBD1 (6 bases). Deletions cut 6 bases from V and 2 bases from J, with 13 bases between. This CDR3 region has 13 residues. The germline gives CDR1 GTSNPN, CDR2 SVGIG (reference sequence).

The CDR3 DNA follows: TGTGCCAGTAGTATAGATCCTTCGGGGGGCGGCTGGACCCAGCATTTT. This gives the protein CASSIDPSGGGWTQHF. The gene calls are TRBV19 and TRBJ1-5; a weak D match, TRBD1 (6 bases). Germline CDR1 LNHDA, CDR2 SQIVND (reference sequence). Trimming removed 0 bases from V and 11 bases from J, with 20 bases in between. The CDR3 is made up of 16 amino acids.

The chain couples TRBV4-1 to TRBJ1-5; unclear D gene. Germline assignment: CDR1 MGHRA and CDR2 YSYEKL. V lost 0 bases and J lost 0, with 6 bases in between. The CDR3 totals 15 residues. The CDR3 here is CASSQDGYSNQPQHF. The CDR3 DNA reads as TGCGCCAGCAGCCAAGACGGTTATAGCAATCAGCCCCAGCATTTT.

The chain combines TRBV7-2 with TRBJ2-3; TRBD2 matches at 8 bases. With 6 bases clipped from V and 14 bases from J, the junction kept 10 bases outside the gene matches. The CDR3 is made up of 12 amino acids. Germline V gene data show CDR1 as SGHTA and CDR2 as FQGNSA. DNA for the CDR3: TGTGCCAGCAGACCTAGCGGGTTCCCGGCGTATTTT. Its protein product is CASRPSGFPAYF.

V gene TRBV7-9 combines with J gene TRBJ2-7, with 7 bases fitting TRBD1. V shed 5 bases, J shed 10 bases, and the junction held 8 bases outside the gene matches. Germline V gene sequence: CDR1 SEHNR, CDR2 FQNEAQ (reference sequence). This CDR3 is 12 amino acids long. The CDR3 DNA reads TGTGCCAGCAGCCCTTCGCCAGGGGGACAGTACTTC. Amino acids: CASSPSPGGQYF.

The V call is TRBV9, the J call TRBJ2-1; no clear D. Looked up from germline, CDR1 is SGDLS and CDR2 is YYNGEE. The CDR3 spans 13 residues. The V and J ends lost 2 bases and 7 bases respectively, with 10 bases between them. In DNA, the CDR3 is TGTGCCAGCAGCGTGACACAGCAGAATGAGCAGTTCTTC. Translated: CASSVTQQNEQFF.

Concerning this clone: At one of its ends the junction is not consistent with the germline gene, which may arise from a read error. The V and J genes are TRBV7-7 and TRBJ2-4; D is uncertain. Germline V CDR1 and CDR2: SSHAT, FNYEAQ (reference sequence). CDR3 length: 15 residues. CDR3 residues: CASSLKRNQGNIQYF. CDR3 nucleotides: TGTGCTAGCAGCTTAAAGAGGAACCAAGGTAACATTCAGTACTTC.

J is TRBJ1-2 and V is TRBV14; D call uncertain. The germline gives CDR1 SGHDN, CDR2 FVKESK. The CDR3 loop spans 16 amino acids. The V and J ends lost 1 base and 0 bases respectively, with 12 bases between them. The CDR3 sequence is CASSQVAGTSNYGYTF. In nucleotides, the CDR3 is TGTGCCAGCAGCCAAGTCGCGGGAACCTCTAACTATGGCTACACCTTC. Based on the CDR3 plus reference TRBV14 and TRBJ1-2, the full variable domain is EAGVTQFPSHSVIEKGQTVTLRCDPISGHDNLYWYRRVMGKEIKFLLHFVKESKQDESGMPNNRFLAERTGGTYSTLKVQPAELEDSGVYFCASSQVAGTSNYGYTFGSGTRLTVV.

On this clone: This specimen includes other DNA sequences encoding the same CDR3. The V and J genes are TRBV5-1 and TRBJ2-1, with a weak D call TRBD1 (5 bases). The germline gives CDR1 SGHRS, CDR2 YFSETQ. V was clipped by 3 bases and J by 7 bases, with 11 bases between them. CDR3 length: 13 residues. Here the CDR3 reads CASSSQGGNEQFF. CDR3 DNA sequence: TGCGCCAGCAGCTCCCAGGGTGGAAATGAGCAGTTCTTC. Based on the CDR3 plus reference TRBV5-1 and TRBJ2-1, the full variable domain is KAGVTQTPRYLIKTRGQQVTLSCSPISGHRSVSWYQQTPGQGLQFLFEYFSETQRNKGNFPGRFSGRQFSNSRSEMNVSTLELGDSALYLCASSSQGGNEQFFGPGTRLTVL.

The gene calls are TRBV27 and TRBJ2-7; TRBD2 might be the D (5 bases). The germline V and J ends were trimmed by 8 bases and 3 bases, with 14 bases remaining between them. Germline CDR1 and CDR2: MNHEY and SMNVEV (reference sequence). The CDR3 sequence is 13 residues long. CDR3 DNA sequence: TGTGCCAGCTCCTCGGCGGGCAGCTACGAGCAGTACTTC. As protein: CASSSAGSYEQYF.

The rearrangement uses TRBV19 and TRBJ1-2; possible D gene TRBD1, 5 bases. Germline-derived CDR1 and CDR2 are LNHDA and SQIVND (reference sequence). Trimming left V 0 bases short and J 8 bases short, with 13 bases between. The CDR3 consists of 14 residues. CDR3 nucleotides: TGTGCCAGTAGTATAGATTGGCAGGGCCGGGGCTACACCTTC. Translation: CASSIDWQGRGYTF.

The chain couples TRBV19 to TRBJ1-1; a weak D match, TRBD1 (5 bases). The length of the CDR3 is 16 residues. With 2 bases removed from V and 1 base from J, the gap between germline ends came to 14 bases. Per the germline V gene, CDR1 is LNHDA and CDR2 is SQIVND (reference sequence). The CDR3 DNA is TGTGCCAGTAGTATACTCGAGGGGAGGGGGAACACTGAAGCTTTCTTT. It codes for CASSILEGRGNTEAFF.

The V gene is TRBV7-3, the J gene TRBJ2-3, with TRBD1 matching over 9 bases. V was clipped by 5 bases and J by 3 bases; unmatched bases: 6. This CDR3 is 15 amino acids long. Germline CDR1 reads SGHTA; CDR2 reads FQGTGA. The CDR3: CASSPGTGFTDTQYF. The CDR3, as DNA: TGTGCCAGCAGCCCGGGGACAGGGTTTACAGATACGCAGTATTTT.

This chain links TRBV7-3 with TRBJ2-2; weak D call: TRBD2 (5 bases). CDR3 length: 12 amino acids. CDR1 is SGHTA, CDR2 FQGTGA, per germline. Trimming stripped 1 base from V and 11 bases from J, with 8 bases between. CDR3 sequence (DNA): TGTGCCAGCAGCTTAATCTCGGGAGAGCTGTTTTTT. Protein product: CASSLISGELFF.

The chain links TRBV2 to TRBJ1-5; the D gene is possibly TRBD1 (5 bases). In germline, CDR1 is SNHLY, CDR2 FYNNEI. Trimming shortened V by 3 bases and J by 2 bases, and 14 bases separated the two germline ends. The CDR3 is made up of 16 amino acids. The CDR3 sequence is CASSDSAGKGNQPQHF. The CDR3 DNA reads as TGTGCCAGCAGTGATTCGGCAGGGAAGGGCAATCAGCCCCAGCATTTT.

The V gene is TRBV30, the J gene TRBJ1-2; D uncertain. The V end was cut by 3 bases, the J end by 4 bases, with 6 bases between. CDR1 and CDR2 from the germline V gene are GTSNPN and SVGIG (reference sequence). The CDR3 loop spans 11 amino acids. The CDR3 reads CAWRSLYGYTF. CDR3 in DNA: TGTGCCTGGAGATCCCTCTATGGCTACACCTTC.

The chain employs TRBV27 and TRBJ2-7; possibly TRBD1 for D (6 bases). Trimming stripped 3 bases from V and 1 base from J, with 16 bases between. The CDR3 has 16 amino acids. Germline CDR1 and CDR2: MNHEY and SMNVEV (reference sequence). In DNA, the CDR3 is TGTGCCAGCAGTTTCAATCGGGACACCCTGTCCTACGAGCAGTACTTC. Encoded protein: CASSFNRDTLSYEQYF.

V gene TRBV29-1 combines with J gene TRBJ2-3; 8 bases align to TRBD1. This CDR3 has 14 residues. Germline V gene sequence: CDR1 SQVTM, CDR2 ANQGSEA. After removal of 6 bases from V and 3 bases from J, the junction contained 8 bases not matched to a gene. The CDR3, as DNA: TGCAGCGTCGCCCGACAGGGGAGGACAGATACGCAGTATTTT. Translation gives CSVARQGRTDTQYF.

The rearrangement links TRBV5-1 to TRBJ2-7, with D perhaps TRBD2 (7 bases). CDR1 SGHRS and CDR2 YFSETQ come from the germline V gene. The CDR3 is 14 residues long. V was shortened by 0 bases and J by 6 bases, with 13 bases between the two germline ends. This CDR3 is CASSLVGGQVEQYF. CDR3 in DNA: TGCGCCAGCAGCTTGGTGGGGGGGCAGGTCGAGCAGTACTTC.

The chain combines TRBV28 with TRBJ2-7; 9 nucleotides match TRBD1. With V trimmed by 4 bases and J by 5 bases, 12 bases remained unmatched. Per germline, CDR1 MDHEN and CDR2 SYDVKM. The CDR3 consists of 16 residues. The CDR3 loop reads CASSSPPGQGSHEQYF. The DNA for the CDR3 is TGTGCCAGCAGTTCACCGCCGGGACAGGGATCACACGAGCAGTACTTC.